A selection of T cell receptor beta chains follows, all from one sample in a study of blood T cell repertoires in COVID-19. The method was immunoSEQ multiplex PCR; TCRdb's version includes in-frame clones alone and lacks a portion of them. The sample consists of approximately 330,000 clones, about 91% of them appearing once. The sequencing sample was made of peripheral blood. The receptor source for this set is a young man with COVID-19, enrolled during active disease. Both conserved end residues are part of each CDR3. The order of the fields is clone size, D gene, V gene, J gene, CDR3 DNA, CDR3 protein. D genes are given only for firm matches. Clone size, where shown, is once, few, many, or a class for clones that have expanded.

clone size: .; D gene: .; V gene: TRBV28; J gene: TRBJ2-3; CDR3 DNA: TGTGCCACCGCGCCAGGAGATACGCAGTATTTT; CDR3 protein: CATAPGDTQYF
clone size: .; D gene: TRBD2; V gene: TRBV5-4; J gene: TRBJ2-5; CDR3 DNA: TGTGCCAGCAGTACGGGGGGTCTAGCGAGGGAGACCCAGTACTTC; CDR3 protein: CASSTGGLARETQYF
clone size: .; D gene: TRBD2; V gene: TRBV28; J gene: TRBJ2-1; CDR3 DNA: TGTGCCAGCAGTTCCTCCGGTCTAGCGGGAGTGTACAATGAGCAGTTCTTC; CDR3 protein: CASSSSGLAGVYNEQFF
clone size: .; D gene: TRBD1; V gene: TRBV7-2; J gene: TRBJ2-7; CDR3 DNA: TGTGCCAGCACCCCTTATGAGACAGGGGGGAGATACGAGCAGTACTTC; CDR3 protein: CASTPYETGGRYEQYF
clone size: .; D gene: .; V gene: TRBV6-5; J gene: TRBJ2-3; CDR3 DNA: TGTGCCAGCAGTTACTCGGCGCGCGGGTCAACAGATACGCAGTATTTT; CDR3 protein: CASSYSARGSTDTQYF
clone size: .; D gene: TRBD1; V gene: TRBV7-9; J gene: TRBJ2-5; CDR3 DNA: TGTGCCAGCAGCTTAGGGGACAGGACAGAAGAGACCCAGTACTTC; CDR3 protein: CASSLGDRTEETQYF
clone size: .; D gene: TRBD1; V gene: TRBV5-8; J gene: TRBJ2-3; CDR3 DNA: TGTGCCAGCAGCTTGGCCCCCGGGACAGCTTCTAGCACAGATACGCAGTATTTT; CDR3 protein: CASSLAPGTASSTDTQYF
clone size: .; D gene: TRBD1; V gene: TRBV7-9; J gene: TRBJ1-6; CDR3 DNA: TGTGCCAGCAGCAAACAGGGGAATAATTCACCCCTCCACTTT; CDR3 protein: CASSKQGNNSPLHF
clone size: once; D gene: .; V gene: TRBV6-5; J gene: TRBJ1-2; CDR3 DNA: TGTGCCAGCAGTTACGATCAGGCGGGCTGGGGCTACACCTTC; CDR3 protein: CASSYDQAGWGYTF
clone size: .; D gene: TRBD1; V gene: TRBV14; J gene: TRBJ2-7; CDR3 DNA: TGTGCCAGCAGCCACTTAGGGACAGGGGGCTTGTTCAAGACCTACGAGCAGTACTTC; CDR3 protein: CASSHLGTGGLFKTYEQYF
clone size: .; D gene: TRBD2; V gene: TRBV28; J gene: TRBJ2-4; CDR3 DNA: TGTGCCAGCAGTCTCCGAGCGGGAGGGGCGCAAAACATTCAGTACTTC; CDR3 protein: CASSLRAGGAQNIQYF
clone size: once; D gene: .; V gene: TRBV4-3; J gene: TRBJ2-4; CDR3 DNA: TGCGCCAGCAGCCAAGCCGGAGTAGCCAAAAACATTCAGTACTTC; CDR3 protein: CASSQAGVAKNIQYF
clone size: few; D gene: .; V gene: TRBV18; J gene: TRBJ2-3; CDR3 DNA: TGTGCCAGCTCAGATAACAGGGAAGTCTCGACAGATACGCAGTATTTT; CDR3 protein: CASSDNREVSTDTQYF
clone size: .; D gene: .; V gene: TRBV11-2; J gene: TRBJ2-7; CDR3 DNA: TGTGCCAGCAGCCCCGGAGGGATCTCCTACGAGCAGTACTTC; CDR3 protein: CASSPGGISYEQYF
clone size: many; D gene: TRBD1; V gene: TRBV29-1; J gene: TRBJ2-7; CDR3 DNA: TGCAGCGTTGGGGACAGGGGGCACGAGCAGTACTTC; CDR3 protein: CSVGDRGHEQYF
clone size: .; D gene: TRBD1; V gene: TRBV27; J gene: TRBJ1-1; CDR3 DNA: TGTGCCAGCAGTTGGGGACAGGGGATGGCTGAAGCTTTCTTT; CDR3 protein: CASSWGQGMAEAFF
clone size: .; D gene: .; V gene: TRBV28; J gene: TRBJ1-5; CDR3 DNA: TGTGCCAGCCGGTGGTCGGGGGAGGGCAATCAGCCCCAGCATTTT; CDR3 protein: CASRWSGEGNQPQHF